The T cell receptor beta chain under discussion was sequenced for a study of blood T cell repertoires in COVID-19. Looking at the study overall: PBMCs, B-cell-depleted T cells, or T cells provided the cDNA or gDNA that made up the material.

As processed by the authors: By means of reference gene primer amplification, nucleated cell counts were estimated. Libraries were prepared by immunoSEQ multiplex PCR; TCRdb keeps only in-frame clonotypes and omits some of them. V and J calls and clone size come straight from that table; D and trimming were deduced from the DNA. This table has 450,000 to 500,000 clones, roughly 88% appearing once. Trimming stripped 5 bases from V and 7 bases from J, with 26 bases between. CDR3 size: 18 residues. Germline CDR1 is MDHEN and CDR2 is SYDVKM. Input material: peripheral blood. V and J are TRBV28 and TRBJ2-2; tentatively, D is TRBD2 (7 bases). The sequence derives from a human donor in a cohort sampled during active COVID-19. The CDR3 coding sequence is TGTGCCAGCAGTCCTTCTTCGAGGGGGAGGGCCGGTCTCGGGGAGCTGTTTTTT. Amino acids: CASSPSSRGRAGLGELFF. The entire variable domain, with the rest obtained from reference TRBV28 and TRBJ2-2, is as follows: DVKVTQSSRYLVKRTGEKVFLECVQDMDHENMFWYRQDPGLGLRLIYFSYDVKMKEKGDIPEGYSVSREKKERFSLILESASTNQTSMYLCASSPSSRGRAGLGELFFGEGSRLTVL.